A single sample is the source of the 31 T cell receptor beta chains below, sequenced in a study of blood T cell repertoires in COVID-19. Produced via immunoSEQ multiplex PCR; TCRdb's table is partial and in-frame only. The profile shows 65,000 to 80,000 clones, roughly nine tenths of them singletons. Sequencing was done on a sample of peripheral blood. The receptors were sampled from a man older than 75 in a cohort sampled during active COVID-19.

The CDR3 nucleotides read TGTGCCAGCAGCCCACCGACAGATTCGAACACCGGGGAGCTGTTTTTT. Its translation is CASSPPTDSNTGELFF. The rearrangement joins TRBV5-4 to TRBJ2-2; TRBD1 is a possible D gene (5 bases). The CDR3 sequence is 16 residues long. The V and J ends lost 4 bases and 0 bases respectively, with 13 bases between them. CDR1 SGHNT and CDR2 YYREEE come from the germline V gene (reference sequence).

This clone was observed once. The rearrangement uses TRBV6-2 or TRBV6-3 and TRBJ1-5; tentatively, D is TRBD1 (6 bases). V was pared by 4 bases and J by 4 bases, with 17 bases between. This CDR3 is built from 16 residues. Per the germline V gene, CDR1 is MNHEY and CDR2 is SVGEGT. Here the CDR3 DNA reads TGTGCCAGCAGTTGGGGGCAGGCCCGTTGGAATCAGCCCCAGCATTTT. It translates to CASSWGQARWNQPQHF.

The chain couples TRBV13 to TRBJ2-4, with 9 positions matching TRBD1. From germline, CDR1 is PRHDT and CDR2 FYEKMQ (reference sequence). After removal of 5 bases from V and 6 bases from J, the junction contained 8 bases not matched to a gene. The CDR3 consists of 15 residues. The CDR3 DNA follows: TGTGCCAGCAGCGGCTCCGGGACAGGGTCAAACATTCAGTACTTC. Encoded protein: CASSGSGTGSNIQYF.

The chain joins TRBV6-5 to TRBJ1-4; D unresolved. This CDR3 region has 13 residues. CDR1 is MNHEY, CDR2 SVGAGI, per germline. Trimming took 2 bases from V and 8 from J, leaving 9 bases between them. CDR3 nucleotide sequence: TGTGCCAGCAGTTACGGGTGGAGGGAAAAACTGTTTTTT. It specifies CASSYGWREKLFF.

The J gene is TRBJ2-1, the V gene TRBV6-2 or TRBV6-3; D might be TRBD2 (5 bases). There are 12 residues in the CDR3. The germline CDR1 and CDR2 sequences are MNHEY and SVGEGT. V lost 2 bases, J lost 8 bases, and 7 bases lay in between. This CDR3 reads CASSYMGDEQFF. CDR3 sequence (DNA): TGTGCCAGCAGTTACATGGGAGATGAGCAGTTCTTC.

The J gene is TRBJ1-2, the V gene TRBV29-1, with no clear D. Germline CDR1 is SQVTM and CDR2 is ANQGSEA. V was clipped by 3 bases and J by 6 bases, with 5 bases between them. The CDR3 consists of 10 residues. CDR3 bases: TGCAGCGTTGAGGAGGATGGCTACACCTTC. Translation: CSVEEDGYTF. Variable domain in full (rest from reference TRBV29-1 and TRBJ1-2): SAVISQKPSRDICQRGTSLTIQCQVDSQVTMMFWYRQQPGQSLTLIATANQGSEATYESGFVIDKFPISRPNLTFSTLTVSNMSPEDSSIYLCSVEEDGYTFGSGTRLTVV.

This clone showed up just once. The chain combines TRBV4-2 with TRBJ2-2; 10 nucleotides match TRBD2. This CDR3 spans 14 amino acids. V lost 5 bases to trimming and J lost 6 bases; unmatched junction nucleotides: 3. Germline CDR1 is LGHNA and CDR2 is YNFKEQ. The CDR3 region has the DNA TGTGCCAGCAGCATGAGCGGGGGGGCCGGGGAGCTGTTTTTT. This codes for CASSMSGGAGELFF.

This sequence joins TRBV2 and TRBJ2-1; 10 bases map to TRBD1. The CDR3 sequence is 14 residues long. V shed 6 bases, J shed 4 bases, and the junction held 3 bases outside the gene matches. Germline V lookup: CDR1 SNHLY, CDR2 FYNNEI. In DNA form, the CDR3 reads TGTGCCAGCAGAGGACAGGGGGAATACAATGAGCAGTTCTTC. Its protein product is CASRGQGEYNEQFF.

V and J are TRBV5-6 and TRBJ2-6, with TRBD1 matching over 9 bases. Germline-derived CDR1 and CDR2 are SGHDT and YYEEEE. Unmatched junction bases numbered 8, after V lost 1 base and J lost 0 bases. This CDR3 has 19 residues. The CDR3 loop reads CASSLRGTGTTSGANVLTF. The CDR3 bases are TGTGCCAGCAGCTTGCGGGGGACAGGGACCACCTCTGGGGCCAACGTCCTGACTTTC.

This chain connects TRBV3-1 (or the pseudogene TRBV3-2) to TRBJ1-3; 10 bases agree with TRBD1. Losses at the gene ends were 4 bases for V and 4 bases for J; bases not matched to a gene: 7. Germline CDR1 LGHDT, CDR2 YNNKEL (reference sequence). The CDR3 covers 16 residues. The CDR3 DNA reads as TGTGCCAGCAGCCTGGGGGACAGGGGCTTCGGAAACACCATATATTTT. It specifies CASSLGDRGFGNTIYF.

This clone appeared a few times. The rearrangement links TRBV4-1 to TRBJ2-5; TRBD2 aligns across 9 bases. CDR1 is MGHRA, CDR2 YSYEKL, per germline. This CDR3 is built from 15 residues. The trim removed 5 bases at V and 5 bases at J, leaving 9 bases unmatched. Here the CDR3 reads CASSGLGLAFETQYF. The CDR3, as DNA: TGCGCCAGCAGCGGACTGGGACTAGCCTTTGAGACCCAGTACTTC.

CDR3 protein: CATMRRAGAYGYTF. The CDR3 region has the DNA TGTGCCACCATGAGGCGCGCGGGGGCCTATGGCTACACCTTC. The chain uses TRBV2 and TRBJ1-2, with D tentatively TRBD1 (6 bases). Trimming stripped 10 bases from V and 4 bases from J, with 19 bases between. This CDR3 is built from 14 residues. In germline, CDR1 is SNHLY, CDR2 FYNNEI.

The chain is built from TRBV4-1 and TRBJ2-1; TRBD1 aligns across 10 bases. CDR1 and CDR2 (germline): MGHRA, YSYEKL. V lost 2 bases, J lost 7 bases, and 8 bases stayed unmatched. The CDR3 has 16 amino acids. The CDR3 loop is CASSQTGQGFGNEQFF. The DNA for the CDR3 is TGCGCCAGCAGCCAAACGGGACAGGGGTTTGGGAATGAGCAGTTCTTC.

This sequence joins TRBV24-1 and TRBJ2-3; no reliable D call. Germline CDR1 is KGHDR and CDR2 is SFDVKD. The CDR3 extends over 15 amino acids. V gave up 5 bases and J gave up 0 bases, with 11 bases separating them. The CDR3 protein is CATSVGLASTDTQYF. CDR3 sequence (DNA): TGTGCCACCAGTGTAGGTTTAGCTAGCACAGATACGCAGTATTTT.

This sequence joins TRBV19 and TRBJ1-6; 7 bases line up with TRBD1. V shed 5 bases and J 6 bases; nucleotides not matched to a gene: 10. The CDR3 runs 16 residues. From germline, CDR1 is LNHDA and CDR2 SQIVND (reference sequence). Here the CDR3 DNA reads TGTGCCAGTAGTGAATCCCGACAGGGAGGTAATTCACCCCTCCACTTT. Translating gives CASSESRQGGNSPLHF.

This chain joins TRBV11-3 and TRBJ1-1; D remains ambiguous. V lost 0 bases to trimming and J lost 7 bases, with 6 bases between them. This CDR3 has 12 amino acids. Germline-derived CDR1 and CDR2 are SGHNT and YENEEA. In nucleotides, the CDR3 is TGTGCCAGCAGCTTAGATTTCGGTGAAGCTTTCTTT. Translating gives CASSLDFGEAFF.

The chain has TRBV6-5 and TRBJ1-2; TRBD1 matches at 7 bases. The junction had 5 bases not matched to a gene; V was cut back by 0 bases and J by 4 bases. Per the germline V gene, CDR1 is MNHEY and CDR2 is SVGAGI. This CDR3 region has 15 residues. CDR3 sequence reads: CASSYSSDRPYGYTF. As DNA, the CDR3 is TGTGCCAGCAGTTACTCCTCGGACAGGCCCTATGGCTACACCTTC.

V gene TRBV5-1 combines with J gene TRBJ1-2; 10 positions agree with TRBD1. The CDR3 extends over 15 amino acids. Germline loops: CDR1 SGHRS, CDR2 YFSETQ. V lost 4 bases to trimming and J lost 2 bases; unmatched junction nucleotides: 5. The DNA of the CDR3 is TGCGCCAGCAGCCCGGGACAGGGGAGGAACTATGGCTACACCTTC. Protein sequence: CASSPGQGRNYGYTF.

The rearrangement uses TRBV9 and TRBJ2-3; 7 bases align to TRBD1. The CDR3 loop spans 20 amino acids. Germline V lookup: CDR1 SGDLS, CDR2 YYNGEE. Trimming took 0 bases from V and 1 from J; bases not matched to a gene: 17. The CDR3 bases are TGTGCCAGCAGCGTAGAAGAAGGACAGGTGAGACCATACGGCACAGATACGCAGTATTTT. Encoded protein: CASSVEEGQVRPYGTDTQYF.

A single count supports this clone. The chain uses TRBV6-5 and TRBJ2-5; TRBD1 aligns across 9 bases. Germline CDR1 and CDR2: MNHEY and SVGAGI. There are 16 residues in the CDR3. V gave up 4 bases and J gave up 5 bases; unmatched junction bases: 11. As DNA, the CDR3 is TGTGCCAGCAGTTTAACCGGGACAGGGAATGGGGAGACCCAGTACTTC. Protein product: CASSLTGTGNGETQYF.

The chain recombines TRBV19 with TRBJ2-3; D may be TRBD2 (5 bases). Per the germline V gene, CDR1 is LNHDA and CDR2 is SQIVND (reference sequence). With 6 bases removed from V and 2 bases from J, the gap between germline ends came to 15 bases. The length of the CDR3 is 15 residues. The CDR3 sequence: CASRPLSGNTDTQYF. Here the CDR3 DNA reads TGTGCCAGTAGACCTCTTTCGGGGAACACAGATACGCAGTATTTT.

This chain links TRBV3-1 (or the pseudogene TRBV3-2) with TRBJ2-2; 12 bases agree with TRBD2. Per germline, CDR1 LGHDT and CDR2 YNNKEL (reference sequence). After removal of 4 bases from V and 5 bases from J, the junction contained 5 bases not matched to a gene. This CDR3 contains 16 residues. CDR3 protein: CASSRSSGGGTGELFF. The CDR3 DNA is TGTGCCAGCAGCCGATCTAGCGGGGGGGGTACCGGGGAGCTGTTTTTT.

The rearrangement links TRBV6-6 to TRBJ1-5; 7 bases agree with TRBD1. V lost 5 bases to trimming and J lost 1 base; unmatched junction nucleotides: 8. The germline gives CDR1 MNHNY, CDR2 SVGAGI (reference sequence). The CDR3 contains 16 residues. CDR3 protein: CASSRRQGRSNQPQHF. CDR3 bases: TGTGCCAGCAGTAGACGACAGGGAAGAAGCAATCAGCCCCAGCATTTT.

The chain employs TRBV5-1 and TRBJ1-2; tentatively, D is TRBD1 (5 bases). Germline assignment: CDR1 SGHRS and CDR2 YFSETQ. V was trimmed by 4 bases and J by 7 bases, leaving 20 bases between them. The CDR3 is 15 residues long. CDR3 loop: CASSPTASAGGGYTF. The DNA of the CDR3 is TGCGCCAGCAGCCCAACAGCCTCGGCGGGGGGTGGCTACACCTTC. Complete variable domain (other parts from reference TRBV5-1 and TRBJ1-2): KAGVTQTPRYLIKTRGQQVTLSCSPISGHRSVSWYQQTPGQGLQFLFEYFSETQRNKGNFPGRFSGRQFSNSRSEMNVSTLELGDSALYLCASSPTASAGGGYTFGSGTRLTVV.

The chain uses TRBV19 and TRBJ2-5; possible D gene TRBD2, 6 bases. The CDR3 has 15 residues. Trimming shortened V by 5 bases and J by 2 bases, and 15 bases separated the two germline ends. In germline, CDR1 is LNHDA, CDR2 SQIVND (reference sequence). The CDR3 DNA reads TGTGCCAGTAGTTCCCGCGGGGCTCTACAAGAGACCCAGTACTTC. Residues: CASSSRGALQETQYF.

This chain joins TRBV4-1 and TRBJ2-1; 14 bases align to TRBD2. The germline gives CDR1 MGHRA, CDR2 YSYEKL. The CDR3 is made up of 18 amino acids. J was trimmed by 7 bases and V by 3 bases; bases with no gene match: 11. The CDR3 protein is CASSHAPGTSGGGNEQFF. For the CDR3, the DNA is TGCGCCAGCAGCCATGCACCCGGGACTAGCGGGGGAGGGAATGAGCAGTTCTTC.

The V and J genes are TRBV6-6 and TRBJ2-1; TRBD2 matches 11 bases. V was clipped by 7 bases and J by 4 bases; unmatched bases: 9. From germline, CDR1 is MNHNY and CDR2 SVGAGI (reference sequence). The CDR3 runs to 16 residues. The CDR3 DNA reads as TGTGCCAGCACCCCCTCTAGCGGGGGGACGTACAATGAGCAGTTCTTC. This encodes CASTPSSGGTYNEQFF.

This chain uses TRBV19 with TRBJ2-7; no clear D. Trimming pared 1 base from V and 4 bases from J, leaving 8 bases between. The CDR3 has 13 residues. Germline V gene sequence: CDR1 LNHDA, CDR2 SQIVND (reference sequence). CDR3 residues: CASSIGLEYEQYV. The CDR3 coding sequence is TGTGCCAGTAGTATAGGTCTGGAGTACGAGCAGTACGTC.

This sequence joins TRBV18 and TRBJ2-5; D gene ambiguous. The CDR3 runs 14 residues. The V gene's germline CDR1 is KGHSH and CDR2 LQKENI. V dropped 3 bases and J dropped 7 bases, with 15 bases sitting between them. CDR3 nucleotide sequence: TGTGCCAGCTCACCTGGTACAGACATTGGGACCCAGTACTTC. Its translation: CASSPGTDIGTQYF.

This clone was seen a single time. This chain uses TRBV9 with TRBJ2-2; 11 nucleotides match TRBD2. Germline trimming cut 4 bases from V and 5 bases from J; bases unmatched to any gene: 4. The germline V gene encodes CDR1 SGDLS and CDR2 YYNGEE. This CDR3 has 15 residues. CDR3 nucleotide sequence: TGTGCCAGCAGCACTAGCGGGGGTGGGACCGGGGAGCTGTTTTTT. Residues: CASSTSGGGTGELFF.

The chain is built from TRBV12-3 or TRBV12-4 and TRBJ2-7, with TRBD2 matching over 8 bases. Losses at the gene ends were 6 bases for V and 2 bases for J; bases not matched to a gene: 3. The CDR3 runs 13 residues. The CDR3 reads CASRPGLAYEQYF. CDR3 bases: TGTGCCAGCAGACCGGGACTAGCCTACGAGCAGTACTTC.